This paragraph reports one TCR beta chain. Noted time point: baseline, week 1 (first vaccination visit). Sample treatment: pre-vaccination baseline after standard-of-care therapy. This entry comes from a study of a mutant IDH1 vaccine in newly diagnosed glioma. CDR1 LNHDA and CDR2 SQIVND come from the germline V gene (reference sequence). The CDR3 extends over 14 amino acids. Trimming at V came to 3 bases and at J to 9 bases, leaving 8 bases not matched to a gene. The method was immunoSEQ multiplex PCR; TCRdb's version includes in-frame clones alone and lacks a portion of them. Of roughly 70,000 clones in the sample, 80% to 90% were seen once.

Sequencing used peripheral blood mononuclear cells (PBMCs), obtained from a glioma patient treated with radiotherapy, temozolomide or both. The V call is TRBV19, the J call TRBJ1-1; 9 nucleotides line up with TRBD1. This clonotype was sampled from a woman between 18 and 29 years old with glioma. Some clones in this sample may be carry-over from other donors' samples. The CDR3 reads CASSMRTGAGKAFF. In DNA, the CDR3 is TGTGCCAGTAGTATGCGGACAGGGGCGGGAAAAGCTTTCTTT.